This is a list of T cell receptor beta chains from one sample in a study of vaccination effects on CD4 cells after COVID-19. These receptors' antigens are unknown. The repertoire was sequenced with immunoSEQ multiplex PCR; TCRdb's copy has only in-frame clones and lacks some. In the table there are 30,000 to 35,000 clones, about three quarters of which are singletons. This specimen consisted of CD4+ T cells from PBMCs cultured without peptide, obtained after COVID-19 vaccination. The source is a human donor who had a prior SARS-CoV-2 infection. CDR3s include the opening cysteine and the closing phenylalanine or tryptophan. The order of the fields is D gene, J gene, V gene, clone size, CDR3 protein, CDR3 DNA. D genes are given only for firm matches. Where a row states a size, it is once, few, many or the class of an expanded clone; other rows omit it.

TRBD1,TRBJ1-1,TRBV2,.,CASSRRTGGFQGTEAFF,TGTGCCAGCAGCCGGCGGACAGGGGGCTTTCAGGGCACTGAAGCTTTCTTT
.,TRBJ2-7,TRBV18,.,CASSPPLSYEQYF,TGTGCCAGCTCACCACCACTCAGTTACGAGCAGTACTTC
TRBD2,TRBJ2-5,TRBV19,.,CASQLTSGRPETQYF,TGTGCCAGCCAACTTACTAGCGGGAGACCAGAGACCCAGTACTTC
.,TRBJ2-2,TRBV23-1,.,CASSPTLRVPGELFF,TGCGCCAGCAGTCCAACTCTGAGGGTGCCCGGGGAGCTGTTTTTT
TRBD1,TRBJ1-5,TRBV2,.,CASSEGQGEQPQHF,TGTGCCAGCAGTGAAGGGCAGGGGGAGCAGCCCCAGCATTTT
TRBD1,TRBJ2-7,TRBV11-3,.,CASSSLTGKTYEQYF,TGTGCCAGCAGCTCCCTGACAGGGAAGACCTACGAGCAGTACTTC
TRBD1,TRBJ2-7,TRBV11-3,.,CASSGWTGPYEQYF,TGTGCCAGCAGCGGGTGGACAGGGCCCTACGAGCAGTACTTC
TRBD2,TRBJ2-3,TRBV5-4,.,CASSLSGTSTDTQYF,TGTGCCAGCAGCTTGAGCGGGACTAGCACAGATACGCAGTATTTT
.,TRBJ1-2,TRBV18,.,CASSPLTGSLTF,TGTGCCAGCTCACCCCTAACGGGCTCTTTAACCTTC
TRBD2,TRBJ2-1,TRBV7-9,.,CASSLGGSEVF,TGTGCCAGCAGCTTGGGGGGGTCGGAGGTCTTC
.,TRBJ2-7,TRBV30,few,CAWRRPVGYEQYF,TGTGCCTGGAGGAGGCCAGTAGGGTACGAGCAGTACTTC
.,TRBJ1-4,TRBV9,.,CASSGPEEKLFF,TGTGCCAGCAGCGGCCCTGAGGAAAAACTGTTTTTT
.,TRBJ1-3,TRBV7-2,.,CASSLGSLSGNTIYF,TGTGCCAGCAGCTTAGGCTCCCTCTCTGGAAACACCATATATTTT
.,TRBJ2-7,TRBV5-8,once,CASSPRGTAFYEQYF,TGTGCCAGCAGCCCCCGGGGAACAGCCTTCTACGAGCAGTACTTC
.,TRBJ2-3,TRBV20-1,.,CSAIMRDTQYF,TGCAGTGCTATTATGAGAGATACGCAGTATTTT
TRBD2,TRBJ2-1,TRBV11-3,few,CASSFGTSGNNEQFF,TGTGCCAGCAGCTTTGGGACTAGCGGAAACAATGAGCAGTTCTTC
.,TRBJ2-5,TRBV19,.,CASSPLTSSGDQETQYF,TGTGCCAGTAGTCCTCTTACTAGTTCCGGGGACCAAGAGACCCAGTACTTC